The sequence of this T cell receptor beta chain was determined in a study of T cells in tumors after PD-1 blockade. As for the study in general: During anti-PD-1 treatment, some patients continued daily vismodegib 150 mg.

Germline V CDR1 and CDR2: LNHDA, SQIVND (reference sequence). V gave up 4 bases and J gave up 10 bases, with 16 bases separating them. The CDR3 is made up of 13 amino acids. Generated by immunoSEQ multiplex PCR, the TCRdb table keeps only in-frame clones and is missing some. This repertoire shows about 3,800 clones, roughly 60% found once; its top ten account for 60% to 70%. In the case of this clone: Antigen: not known.

Regarding the study as a whole: Clonal replacement, not reinvigoration, is suggested for expanded exhausted CD8+ clones after therapy.

The V and J genes are TRBV19 and TRBJ1-1; a weak D match, TRBD1 (6 bases). Sample: tumor tissue, taken after anti-PD-1 treatment. This sequence originates from a human donor with cutaneous squamous cell carcinoma. The CDR3 reads CASSTRTDRRAFF. In DNA form, the CDR3 reads TGTGCCAGTAGTACGCGAACCGACAGGAGAGCTTTCTTT. The full variable domain, in which reference TRBV19 and TRBJ1-1 provide the parts outside the CDR3, is DGGITQSPKYLFRKEGQNVTLSCEQNLNHDAMYWYRQDPGQGLRLIYYSQIVNDFQKGDIAEGYSVSREKKESFPLTVTSAQKNPTAFYLCASSTRTDRRAFFGQGTRLTVV.